The rows below give T cell receptor beta chains drawn from one sample of a study of shared clonotypes between healthy human individuals. Profiled with immunoSEQ multiplex PCR; TCRdb holds only in-frame clones, not every one. Here the sample spans about 1,900,000 clones, about 95% being singletons. The sequenced sample was naive CD8+ T cells sorted from blood. Receptors were obtained from a man younger than 35 in good health. Both conserved end residues are part of each CDR3. Each record gives: clone size, J gene, V gene, CDR3 protein. Clone size, where shown, is once, few, many, or a class for clones that have expanded.

once | TRBJ2-1 | TRBV11-2 | CASSLDPMGVEVNEQFF
once | TRBJ1-5 | TRBV15 | CATSRGLEGNNQPQHF
. | TRBJ2-7 | TRBV7-9 | CASSRQGDEQYF
. | TRBJ2-3 | TRBV6-5 | CASRSGLASDTQYF
. | TRBJ1-4 | TRBV27 | CASSIEGVSAPTNEKLFF
. | TRBJ2-5 | TRBV25-1 | CASATGQGETQYF
. | TRBJ1-5 | TRBV13 | CASSLGQVPHNQPQHF
. | TRBJ2-5 | TRBV5-1 | CASSWIRDRVEETQYF
. | TRBJ1-1 | TRBV6-5 | CASSYLDGGTEAFF
. | TRBJ1-1 | TRBV20-1 | CSASWNTEAFF
. | TRBJ1-1 | TRBV19 | CASRQGGTEAFF
. | TRBJ1-1 | TRBV5-1 | CASSLRGFDPREAFF
. | TRBJ2-1 | TRBV5-6 | CASSLSGNEQFF
. | TRBJ2-1 | TRBV15 | CATSRPYNEQFF
. | TRBJ2-1 | TRBV7-3 | CASSPMGGMDNEQFF
. | TRBJ1-3 | TRBV27 | CASSPRDTGRGFSGNTIYF
once | TRBJ1-2 | TRBV27 | CASSFAGSSYGYTF
. | TRBJ2-2 | TRBV28 | CASSLAGGNTGELFF
. | TRBJ1-2 | TRBV10-2 | CASSEEEGSNYGYTF
once | TRBJ2-7 | TRBV12-1 | CASSSGVSPYEQYF
. | TRBJ2-7 | TRBV5-6 | CASSFFRTGDYEQYF
. | TRBJ2-1 | TRBV10-2 | CASSPFNNEQFF
. | TRBJ1-2 | TRBV7-9 | CASSHPQEGRGYTF
. | TRBJ1-1 | TRBV19 | CASSLGKGTEAFF
once | TRBJ2-5 | TRBV6-6 | CASSPPGGEETQYF
. | TRBJ1-5 | TRBV27 | CASRLQGSGNQPQHF
. | TRBJ1-4 | TRBV7-9 | CASSPPGATNEKLFF
. | TRBJ1-2 | TRBV28 | CASRQGHYGYTF
. | TRBJ2-7 | TRBV14 | CASSQDHRLQYF
. | TRBJ2-3 | TRBV7-8 | CASSSSGRTDTQYF
. | TRBJ2-1 | TRBV6-4 | CASSLDRNYNEQFF
. | TRBJ2-1 | TRBV4-3 | CASSYKGAGNNEQFF
. | TRBJ1-1 | TRBV7-9 | CASSLTSLNTEAFF
. | TRBJ2-7 | TRBV7-8 | CASSLELAYEQYF
. | TRBJ1-1 | TRBV6-1 | CASRSTMNTEAFF
. | TRBJ2-3 | TRBV29-1 | CSVTGTGDTDTQYF
. | TRBJ1-2 | TRBV4-1 | CASSQDGGGPRYGYTF
once | TRBJ2-1 | TRBV5-4 | CASSLGSGSGDEQFF
. | TRBJ2-1 | TRBV4-1 | CASSQDLPSGEVREQFF
. | TRBJ1-3 | TRBV30 | CAWSVAGNTIYF
. | TRBJ2-7 | TRBV5-1 | CASSLDPPVEQYF
. | TRBJ2-2 | TRBV2 | CASSDTSGGANTGELFF
. | TRBJ2-7 | TRBV4-3 | CASSQGPGTYEQYF
. | TRBJ2-6 | TRBV11-2 | CASSYTGSRYSGANVLTF
. | TRBJ2-7 | TRBV27 | CASSSTDLKGQYF
. | TRBJ2-1 | TRBV28 | CASSLKYNEQFF
. | TRBJ2-5 | TRBV6-5 | CASWGEVKETQYF
. | TRBJ1-1 | TRBV28 | CASSEQGFGTEAFF
once | TRBJ2-1 | TRBV5-6 | CASSLGGEQFF
. | TRBJ2-5 | TRBV19 | CASSIVHSETQYF
. | TRBJ1-1 | TRBV11-2 | CASSLVYRDTSEAFF
. | TRBJ1-5 | TRBV27 | CASSLSSGTPQHF
. | TRBJ1-2 | TRBV7-9 | CASSYRDVGYGYTF
. | TRBJ2-1 | TRBV10-3 | CAISVTSGGAEYNEQFF
. | TRBJ1-5 | TRBV27 | CASSLSPGYGDAQPQHF
. | TRBJ2-7 | TRBV4-1 | CASSQRDSYEQYF
. | TRBJ2-3 | TRBV5-5 | CASINTGTGEDTQYF
. | TRBJ1-2 | TRBV2 | CASSDMGSYGYTF
. | TRBJ2-7 | TRBV9 | CASSVRDRGLDEQYF